This T cell receptor beta chain was sequenced in a study of blood T cell repertoires in COVID-19. Unmatched junction bases numbered 16, after V lost 6 bases and J lost 7 bases. The CDR3 contains 17 residues. Per the germline V gene, CDR1 is MGHRA and CDR2 is YSYEKL. TCRdb keeps only in-frame clones here, not all; method: immunoSEQ multiplex PCR. This table has 35,000 to 40,000 clones, over 75% appearing once. The sample comprised peripheral blood. The rearrangement joins TRBV4-1 to TRBJ2-1; TRBD2 matches at 9 bases. The sequence was collected from a man in his fifties or sixties with active COVID-19. The CDR3 loop is CASRSPYRGGRGNEQFF. The CDR3 DNA sequence: TGCGCCAGCAGGTCCCCATATCGTGGCGGGAGGGGGAATGAGCAGTTCTTC.